Sequencing of this T cell receptor beta chain was carried out in a study of blood T cell repertoires in COVID-19. At the level of the study: Both acute and convalescent COVID-19 samples were obtained from the United States, Italy and Spain. Sample material is recorded as cDNA or gDNA derived from T cells, B-cell-depleted T cells, or PBMCs.

The CDR3 loop spans 13 amino acids. Per the germline V gene, CDR1 is SGHRS and CDR2 is YFSETQ. Trimming removed 0 bases from V and 3 bases from J, with 5 bases in between. As processed by the authors: Using reference gene primer amplification, nucleated cell counts were estimated. The table came from immunoSEQ multiplex PCR; TCRdb's copy has only in-frame clones and leaves some out. The V and J calls and clone size were taken over from that table, and D and trimming were inferred from the DNA. The table lists approximately 500,000 clones, roughly nine tenths of them singletons. This sequence was found in a woman aged 45-65 years with COVID-19, enrolled during active disease. The chain uses TRBV5-1 and TRBJ2-3, with D unresolved. What was sequenced was peripheral blood. This CDR3 is CASSLGETDTQYF. DNA of the CDR3: TGCGCCAGCAGCTTGGGAGAAACAGATACGCAGTATTTT.